Included here is one T cell receptor beta chain sequence, with context. This specimen belongs to a study of blood T cell repertoires in COVID-19. Overall study context: T cells, B-cell-depleted T cells, or PBMCs supplied cDNA or gDNA.

Trimming removed 0 bases from V and 4 bases from J; junction bases left unmatched: 5. The V gene's germline CDR1 is MNHEY and CDR2 SVGAGI. This CDR3 has 16 amino acids. In the original workflow: Counts of nucleated cells, estimated from reference gene primer amplification, were obtained. Generated by immunoSEQ multiplex PCR, the TCRdb table keeps only in-frame clones and is missing some. V and J calls and clone size are those listed in that table; D and trimming were worked out from the DNA. This table has about 180,000 clones, over 80% appearing once. The genes are TRBV6-5 and TRBJ2-2; 7 bases fit TRBD2. Material: peripheral blood. The receptor comes from a woman between 40 and 55 years old with COVID-19, enrolled during active disease. CDR3 nucleotides: TGTGCCAGCAGTTACTCGACTAGCCGGGGCACCGGGGAGCTGTTTTTT. Translated: CASSYSTSRGTGELFF.